Sequencing of this TCR beta chain was carried out in a study of breast tumors, draining lymph nodes, adjacent tissues. Study results and caveats: Compared with basal-like, luminal-like tumors shared significantly more repertoire with nontumor tissue.

CDR1 is DFQATT and CDR2 is SNEGSKA in the germline V gene (reference sequence). With 0 bases removed from V and 0 bases from J, the gap between germline ends came to 15 bases. The length of the CDR3 is 17 residues. In TCRdb, the multiplex PCR reads were re-called with MiXCR into one record per CDR3 protein. The repertoire holds approximately 15,000 distinct CDR3 sequences, with under 70% as singletons. This clonotype is judged medium-sized. Its specificity is not known. The source is a female donor with breast cancer. Some clones in this sample may be carry-over from other donors' samples. Sequencing input: tumor-adjacent breast tissue. V gene TRBV20-1 combines with J gene TRBJ1-3, with unresolved D. The CDR3 DNA reads as TGCAGTGCTAGAGATCTTCGGATTACGGCCTCTGGAAACACCATATATTTT. Translated, it gives CSARDLRITASGNTIYF.